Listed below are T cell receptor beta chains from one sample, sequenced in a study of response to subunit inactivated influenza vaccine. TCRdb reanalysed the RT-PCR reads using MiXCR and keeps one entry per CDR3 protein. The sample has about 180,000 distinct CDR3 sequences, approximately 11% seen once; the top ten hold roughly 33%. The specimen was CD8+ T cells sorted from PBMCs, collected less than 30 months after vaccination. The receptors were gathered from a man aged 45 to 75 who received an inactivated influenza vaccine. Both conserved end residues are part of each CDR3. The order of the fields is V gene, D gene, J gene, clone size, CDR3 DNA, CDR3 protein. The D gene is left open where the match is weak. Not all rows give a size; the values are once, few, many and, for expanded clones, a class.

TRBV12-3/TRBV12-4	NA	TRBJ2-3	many	TGTGCCAGCAGTTTATGGGACACAGATACGCAGTATTTT	CASSLWDTDTQYF
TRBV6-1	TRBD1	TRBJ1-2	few	TGTGCCAGCAGTCCACAGGGGGCATTTGACTATGGCTACACCTTC	CASSPQGAFDYGYTF
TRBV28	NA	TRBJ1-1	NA	TGTGCCAGCAGTCCAGGCGGTCCTGAAGCTTTCTTT	CASSPGGPEAFF
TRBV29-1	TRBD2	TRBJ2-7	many	TGCAGCGTTGTACTAGCGGCCATCTCCTACGAGCAGTACTTC	CSVVLAAISYEQYF
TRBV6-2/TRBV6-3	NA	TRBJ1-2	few	TGTGCCAGCAGTCAAACCGGGACAATCGATGGCTACACCTTC	CASSQTGTIDGYTF
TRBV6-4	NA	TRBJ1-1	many	TGTGCCAGCAGTGACTCTAAAACAGCTGAGAACACTGAAGCTTTCTTT	CASSDSKTAENTEAFF
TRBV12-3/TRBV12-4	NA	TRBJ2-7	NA	TGTGCCAGCAGTTTAACGTCAGGGTTCAACGAGCAGTACTTC	CASSLTSGFNEQYF
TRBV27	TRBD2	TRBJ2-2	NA	TGTGCCAGCAGCCTACTAGCGGCCGGTACCGGGGAGCTGTTTTTT	CASSLLAAGTGELFF
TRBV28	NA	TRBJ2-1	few	TGTGCCAGCAGTTTCTGGACGGAAAGCTCCTACAATGAGCAGTTCTTC	CASSFWTESSYNEQFF
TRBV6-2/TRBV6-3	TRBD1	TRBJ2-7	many	TGTGCCAGCAGTTATGCAGGGGGCTACGAGCAGTACTTC	CASSYAGGYEQYF
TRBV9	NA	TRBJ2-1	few	TGTGCCAGCAGCAGGGACCCTTATGAGCAGTTCTTC	CASSRDPYEQFF
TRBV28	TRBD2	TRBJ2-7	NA	TGTGCCAGCGCCCCTTCCCGGGAGGGCTACGAGCAGTACTTC	CASAPSREGYEQYF
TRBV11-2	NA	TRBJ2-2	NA	TGTGCCAGCAGTTTGACCGGGACGGAGTTAGCCGGGGAGCTGTTTTTT	CASSLTGTELAGELFF
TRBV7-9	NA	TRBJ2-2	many	TGTGCCAGTTCCACGGGCGCGAACACCGGGGAGCTGTTTTTT	CASSTGANTGELFF
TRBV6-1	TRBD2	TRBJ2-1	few	TGTGCCAGCAGTGGACTAGCGGGTTCCCCCTACAATGAGCAGTTCTTC	CASSGLAGSPYNEQFF
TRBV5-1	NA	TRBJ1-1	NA	TGCGCCAGCAGCTTGGGGACAGATAACACTGAAGCTTTCTTT	CASSLGTDNTEAFF
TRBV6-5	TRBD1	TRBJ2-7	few	TGTGCCAGCAGTTGGGACAGTCTGGGGTACGAGCAGTACTTC	CASSWDSLGYEQYF
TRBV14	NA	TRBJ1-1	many	TGTGCCAGCAGCGAGGGGGTGAACACTGAAGCTTTCTTT	CASSEGVNTEAFF
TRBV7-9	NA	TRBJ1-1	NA	TGTGCCAGCAGCGTAGAGTTGGACACTGAAGCTTTCTTT	CASSVELDTEAFF
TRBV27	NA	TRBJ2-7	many	TGTGCCAGCAGTCCGACCCTCACCGGCCACGAGCAGTACTTC	CASSPTLTGHEQYF
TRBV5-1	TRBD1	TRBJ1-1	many	TGCGCCAGCAGCGAGGGACAGGGTAAGGATGAAGCTTTCTTT	CASSEGQGKDEAFF
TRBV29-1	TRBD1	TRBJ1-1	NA	TGCAGCGTATCCACAGGGGGGACTGAAGCTTTCTTT	CSVSTGGTEAFF
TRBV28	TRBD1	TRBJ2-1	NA	TGTGCCAGCAGGCCACAGGGGGACAATGAGCAGTTCTTC	CASRPQGDNEQFF
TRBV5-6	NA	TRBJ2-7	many	TGTGCCAGCAGCTTAGTGGGGTACGAGCAGTACTTC	CASSLVGYEQYF
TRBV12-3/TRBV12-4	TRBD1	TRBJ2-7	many	TGTGCCAGCAGTTCCGGACAGGGGTGGTACGAGCAGTACTTC	CASSSGQGWYEQYF
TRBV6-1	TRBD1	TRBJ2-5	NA	TGTGCCAGCAGTCGTGACAGGGGACAAAGGGGGACCCAGTACTTC	CASSRDRGQRGTQYF
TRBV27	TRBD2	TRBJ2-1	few	TGTGCCAGCAGTTTACTCAACAGCGGGGGTTACAATGAGCAGTTCTTC	CASSLLNSGGYNEQFF
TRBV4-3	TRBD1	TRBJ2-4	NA	TGCGCCAGCAGCCTTAAAAGGGACAGAGAGCTTTCGGCCAAAAACATTCAGTACTTC	CASSLKRDRELSAKNIQYF
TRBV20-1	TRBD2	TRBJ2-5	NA	TGCAGTGCTAGAGATTTTCGGGGTTCGGGAGGTCAGGAGACCCAGTACTTC	CSARDFRGSGGQETQYF
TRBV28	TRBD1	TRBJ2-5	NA	TGTGCCAGCGACCGGGACAGGGGACCCCAGGAGACCCAGTACTTC	CASDRDRGPQETQYF
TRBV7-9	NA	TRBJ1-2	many	TGTGCCAGCAGCTTAGCGCCCCGTAACTATGGCTACACCTTC	CASSLAPRNYGYTF
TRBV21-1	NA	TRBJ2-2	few	TGTGCCAGCAGAAATATAGCGGGAGGGCCAACCGGGGAGCTGTTTTTT	CASRNIAGGPTGELFF